Listed below are T cell receptor beta chains from one sample, sequenced in a study of HIV-infected patients and healthy controls. In TCRdb, the 5' RACE reads were re-called with MiXCR into one record per CDR3 protein. Here the sample spans 50,000 to 80,000 distinct CDR3 sequences, over 15% being singletons. Sequenced sample: CD4+ T cells from blood. The source of these receptors is a human donor in good health. Each CDR3 is given without its conserved first and last residue. The D gene is left open where the match is weak.

d_call j_call cdr3_length v_call cdr3_aa
- TRBJ1-1 13 TRBV6-5 ASSYDTSPGTEAF
- TRBJ1-1 13 TRBV6-5 ASSYSADRSLEAF
TRBD2 TRBJ2-3 14 TRBV20-1 SLRTSGRGGYDTQY
TRBD1 TRBJ1-2 15 TRBV14 ASSQQTLRGRGHGYT
- TRBJ1-1 13 TRBV4-2 ASSQDRFPNTEAF
- TRBJ2-3 10 TRBV7-2 ASSRSGTSKY
- TRBJ2-7 13 TRBV5-1 ASSQGDPRTDEQY
TRBD2 TRBJ2-7 12 TRBV6-6 ASSYLAGIYEQY
- TRBJ1-1 16 TRBV27 ASSLSGGGRQLNTEAF
- TRBJ1-4 11 TRBV20-1 SARPRDFEKLF
- TRBJ2-1 11 TRBV18 ASSPGGRNEQF
- TRBJ1-2 13 TRBV14 ASSQGQDTYYGYT
- TRBJ2-2 13 TRBV5-5 ASSLSGGGTGELF
- TRBJ2-7 15 TRBV4-1 ASSRLASTRGSYEQY
TRBD1 TRBJ2-2 12 TRBV20-1 SARTGIGPGELF
- TRBJ1-2 13 TRBV5-5 ASSRVRAAGYGYT
- TRBJ2-5 12 TRBV5-1 ASSLGDLQETQY
- TRBJ1-5 15 TRBV4-1 ASSQDRRTEQNQPQH
- TRBJ2-5 11 TRBV15 ATSRATQETQY
TRBD2 TRBJ2-1 12 TRBV6-5 ASSPGLARSEQF
- TRBJ1-5 13 TRBV6-2/TRBV6-3 ASRLAGTINQPQH
- TRBJ1-6 14 TRBV4-3 ASSQDGGAGGSPLH
- TRBJ2-1 9 TRBV7-2 ASSKYNEQF
TRBD1 TRBJ2-7 13 TRBV5-1 ASSTLPGQGYEQY
TRBD2 TRBJ2-1 13 TRBV5-6 ASSLSPAGGNEQF
- TRBJ2-7 15 TRBV6-6 ASSSENAGSVTYEQY
- TRBJ1-2 9 TRBV29-1 SAGQSYGYT
- TRBJ2-7 11 TRBV28 ASSLPKPGEQY
- TRBJ1-3 13 TRBV7-2 ASRPQGGSGNTIY
- TRBJ2-3 12 TRBV6-1 ASNDSPNSDTQY
- TRBJ2-1 16 TRBV19 ASSIGRQLERSYNEQF
- TRBJ1-2 13 TRBV5-1 ASSLGGSPGYGYT
TRBD2 TRBJ2-3 16 TRBV3-1 ASSQTSNGLAGAATQY
- TRBJ1-1 9 TRBV2 ASNGWTEAF
TRBD2 TRBJ2-7 12 TRBV20-1 SAPPVAGAYEQY
- TRBJ1-1 15 TRBV7-8 ASSSTTGLFGHTEAF
TRBD2 TRBJ2-1 14 TRBV20-1 SASYTGTSGTVEQF
TRBD1 TRBJ2-7 13 TRBV18 ASSRGQGLSYEQY
TRBD2 TRBJ2-1 16 TRBV30 AWRGPRASGRDYNEQF
TRBD1 TRBJ2-7 12 TRBV2 ASSRDRGLYEQY
TRBD2 TRBJ2-5 15 TRBV11-2 ASSPGTSGSRQETQY
- TRBJ2-1 11 TRBV12-3/TRBV12-4 ASRSQDVNEQF
- TRBJ1-1 13 TRBV29-1 SVELATGVNTEAF
TRBD2 TRBJ2-7 16 TRBV11-3 ASSPTLGLAGISYEQY
TRBD1 TRBJ2-1 12 TRBV7-7 ASSLGTGLDEQF
TRBD2 TRBJ2-3 13 TRBV29-1 SVEREGPGTDTQY
TRBD1 TRBJ1-1 13 TRBV6-5 ASSELDRGLAEAF
TRBD1 TRBJ1-1 11 TRBV27 ASSFSGGREAF
TRBD1 TRBJ2-3 12 TRBV20-1 SARVPQGVDTQY
- TRBJ1-3 13 TRBV12-5 ASGLSLARGNTIY
TRBD2 TRBJ2-1 12 TRBV18 ASSSGTRRNEQF
TRBD2 TRBJ2-7 14 TRBV28 ASSTAGLARDYEQY
- TRBJ2-2 14 TRBV9 ASSVYQAANTGELF
TRBD2 TRBJ2-1 11 TRBV29-1 SVAGDRLGEQF
- TRBJ1-5 12 TRBV20-1 SARDALSNQPQH
TRBD2 TRBJ2-3 14 TRBV12-3/TRBV12-4 ASSLLAGGPTDTQY
- TRBJ2-7 12 TRBV14 ASSQVREGGEQY
TRBD1 TRBJ2-3 11 TRBV6-5 ASSSRGSNTQY